Following are 7 T cell receptor beta chains from one sample sequenced in a study of T cell repertoires in cytomegalovirus infection. For these TCRs, the target antigens are not known. Using its own MiXCR run on the reads, TCRdb lists one record per CDR3 protein. The sample records about 700,000 distinct CDR3 sequences, roughly a third being singletons. Sample: cultured PBMCs, taken from culture after CMV antigen stimulation. All receptors come from a human donor in good health (CMV status not recorded). Some clones in this sample may be carry-over from other donors' samples.

The genes are TRBV7-9 and TRBJ2-7; D is perhaps TRBD2 (6 bases). V was clipped by 5 bases and J by 2 bases, with 13 bases between them. The CDR3 sequence is 14 residues long. Germline V CDR1 and CDR2: SEHNR, FQNEAQ (reference sequence). The CDR3 bases are TGTGCCAGCAGCCCCCGAAGCGGGCCCTACGAGCAGTACTTC. Protein product: CASSPRSGPYEQYF.

This clonotype was found a few times. V gene TRBV7-2 combines with J gene TRBJ2-3; D is tentatively TRBD1 or TRBD2 (7 bases each). The CDR3 covers 17 residues. V was clipped by 5 bases and J by 0 bases, with 18 bases between them. CDR1 and CDR2 from the germline V gene are SGHTA and FQGNSA. The CDR3 sequence is CASSQGGGGFSTDTQYF. CDR3 in DNA: TGTGCCAGCAGCCAAGGGGGCGGGGGCTTTAGCACAGATACGCAGTATTTT.

V and J are TRBV5-4 and TRBJ2-3; possibly TRBD2 for D (5 bases). Germline CDR1 SGHNT, CDR2 YYREEE (reference sequence). Trimming removed 4 bases from V and 5 bases from J, with 17 bases in between. The CDR3 has 15 amino acids. In nucleotides, the CDR3 is TGTGCCAGCAGCCAAAAGGTCGGGGTGGTAGATACGCAGTATTTT. Residues: CASSQKVGVVDTQYF.

This clonotype was detected ten times or more. The chain links TRBV7-2 to TRBJ2-4; D is undetermined. The V end lost 1 base, the J end lost 11 bases, and 12 bases lay between the germline ends. The CDR3 contains 13 residues. Germline V gene sequence: CDR1 SGHTA, CDR2 FQGNSA. The CDR3 here is CASSLDGRSLQYF. The DNA for the CDR3 is TGTGCCAGCAGCTTAGACGGGCGGAGCCTTCAGTACTTC.

This clonotype was observed many times. V is TRBV7-2 and J is TRBJ2-3; D tentatively fits TRBD1 or TRBD2 (6 bases each). Trimming took off 5 bases at V and 1 base at J, with 13 bases between the two ends. Germline V gene data show CDR1 as SGHTA and CDR2 as FQGNSA. The CDR3 consists of 15 residues. The CDR3 is CASSQQRGGTDTQYF. CDR3 sequence (DNA): TGTGCCAGCAGCCAACAAAGGGGGGGCACAGATACGCAGTATTTT.

This clonotype was counted many times. The chain employs TRBV7-8 and TRBJ2-3; possibly TRBD2 for D (6 bases). Trimming took 5 bases from V and 2 from J, leaving 14 bases between them. CDR1 and CDR2 (germline): SGHVS, FQNEAQ. There are 15 residues in the CDR3. The CDR3 coding sequence is TGTGCCAGCAGCAACGAGGCGGGGCCCACAGATACGCAGTATTTT. Encoded protein: CASSNEAGPTDTQYF.

V is TRBV5-6 and J is TRBJ2-1, with 7 bases matching TRBD2. Trimming removed 2 bases from V and 0 bases from J; junction bases left unmatched: 5. This CDR3 comprises 16 residues. CDR1 is SGHDT, CDR2 YYEEEE, per germline. In DNA form, the CDR3 reads TGTGCCAGCAGCTTTCGACGGGAGGTCTCCTACAATGAGCAGTTCTTC. Amino acids: CASSFRREVSYNEQFF.